These T cell receptor beta chains were read from a single sample in a study of response to subunit inactivated influenza vaccine. Each CDR3 protein gets one entry after TCRdb re-called the RT-PCR reads with MiXCR. The sample contains a few hundred thousand distinct CDR3 sequences, approximately 15% of which appear only once. The sequences come from PBMCs from blood, collected approximately 12 days after vaccination. All receptors come from a man over 45 who received an inactivated influenza vaccine. CDR3s include the opening cysteine and the closing phenylalanine or tryptophan. D genes are given only for firm matches. Rows give clone size only sometimes, using once, few, many, or a class for an expanded clone.

d_gene: NA; abundance: NA; v_gene: TRBV28; j_gene: TRBJ1-5; CDR3aa: CASSVTRAGQPQHF; CDR3nt: TGTGCCAGCAGTGTCACCAGGGCTGGTCAGCCCCAGCATTTT
d_gene: NA; abundance: NA; v_gene: TRBV10-2; j_gene: TRBJ2-7; CDR3aa: CASMPTRHEQYF; CDR3nt: TGCGCCAGCATGCCGACTCGACACGAGCAGTACTTC
d_gene: NA; abundance: many; v_gene: TRBV5-6; j_gene: TRBJ2-5; CDR3aa: CASSFQNQETQYF; CDR3nt: TGTGCCAGCAGCTTTCAGAACCAAGAGACCCAGTACTTC
d_gene: NA; abundance: many; v_gene: TRBV20-1; j_gene: TRBJ2-7; CDR3aa: CSAHNYEQYF; CDR3nt: TGCAGTGCTCATAACTACGAGCAGTACTTC
d_gene: NA; abundance: NA; v_gene: TRBV21-1; j_gene: TRBJ2-7; CDR3aa: CASSKVLNKYEQYF; CDR3nt: TGTGCCAGCAGCAAAGTCCTGAACAAATATGAGCAGTACTTC
d_gene: NA; abundance: few; v_gene: TRBV7-8; j_gene: TRBJ1-5; CDR3aa: CASSPRNQPQHF; CDR3nt: TGTGCCAGCAGCCCTAGGAATCAGCCCCAGCATTTT
d_gene: NA; abundance: NA; v_gene: TRBV28; j_gene: TRBJ1-2; CDR3aa: CASRPGGGKGYTF; CDR3nt: TGTGCCAGCAGGCCAGGAGGGGGTAAGGGCTACACCTTC
d_gene: TRBD1; abundance: medium-sized; v_gene: TRBV10-3; j_gene: TRBJ2-5; CDR3aa: CAISRAGGGETQYF; CDR3nt: TGTGCCATCAGTCGGGCAGGGGGCGGAGAGACCCAGTACTTC
d_gene: TRBD1; abundance: NA; v_gene: TRBV5-1; j_gene: TRBJ1-2; CDR3aa: CASSPPGQGRGYTF; CDR3nt: TGCGCCAGCAGCCCCCCCGGACAGGGAAGGGGCTACACCTTC
d_gene: TRBD2; abundance: NA; v_gene: TRBV7-2; j_gene: TRBJ2-1; CDR3aa: CASTHQAGAFYNEQFF; CDR3nt: TGTGCCAGCACCCACCAAGCGGGAGCATTTTACAATGAGCAGTTCTTC
d_gene: TRBD2; abundance: many; v_gene: TRBV7-2; j_gene: TRBJ2-3; CDR3aa: CASSLMPSGSRTDTQYF; CDR3nt: TGTGCCAGCAGCTTAATGCCGAGCGGGAGTAGAACAGATACGCAGTATTTT
d_gene: TRBD1; abundance: many; v_gene: TRBV7-2; j_gene: TRBJ2-5; CDR3aa: CASRQGARETQYF; CDR3nt: TGTGCCAGCAGGCAGGGGGCTCGGGAGACCCAGTACTTC
d_gene: NA; abundance: NA; v_gene: TRBV5-1; j_gene: TRBJ2-7; CDR3aa: CASGLTPNPYEQYF; CDR3nt: TGCGCCAGCGGCTTGACTCCGAACCCCTACGAGCAGTACTTC
d_gene: TRBD2; abundance: few; v_gene: TRBV20-1; j_gene: TRBJ2-1; CDR3aa: CSARAGTSVRNEQFF; CDR3nt: TGCAGTGCTAGAGCTGGGACTAGCGTCCGCAATGAGCAGTTCTTC
d_gene: NA; abundance: few; v_gene: TRBV7-9; j_gene: TRBJ2-1; CDR3aa: CASSSEGTEQFF; CDR3nt: TGTGCCAGCAGCTCTGAAGGGACAGAGCAGTTCTTC
d_gene: NA; abundance: many; v_gene: TRBV7-9; j_gene: TRBJ2-5; CDR3aa: CASTWGQETQYF; CDR3nt: TGTGCCAGCACCTGGGGCCAAGAGACCCAGTACTTC
d_gene: NA; abundance: NA; v_gene: TRBV25-1; j_gene: TRBJ2-5; CDR3aa: CASSEYGETQYF; CDR3nt: TGTGCCAGCAGTGAATATGGAGAGACCCAGTACTTC
d_gene: NA; abundance: NA; v_gene: TRBV18; j_gene: TRBJ2-7; CDR3aa: CASSPGVGAGKIHEQYF; CDR3nt: TGTGCCAGCTCACCGGGCGTTGGGGCAGGGAAGATCCACGAGCAGTACTTC
d_gene: NA; abundance: NA; v_gene: TRBV12-3/TRBV12-4; j_gene: TRBJ2-7; CDR3aa: CASSPQGRHEQYF; CDR3nt: TGTGCCAGCAGTCCCCAGGGGCGGCACGAGCAGTACTTC
d_gene: NA; abundance: few; v_gene: TRBV24-1; j_gene: TRBJ1-1; CDR3aa: CATSDPLSGTEAFF; CDR3nt: TGTGCCACCAGTGATCCCTTATCCGGGACAGAAGCTTTCTTT
d_gene: NA; abundance: few; v_gene: TRBV6-2/TRBV6-3; j_gene: TRBJ2-2; CDR3aa: CASSSHLRGPNTGELFF; CDR3nt: TGTGCCAGCAGTTCGCACCTCCGGGGCCCCAACACCGGGGAGCTGTTTTTT
d_gene: TRBD1; abundance: NA; v_gene: TRBV18; j_gene: TRBJ2-7; CDR3aa: CASSKGTDTYEQYF; CDR3nt: TGTGCCAGCTCAAAAGGGACAGACACCTACGAGCAGTACTTC
d_gene: NA; abundance: many; v_gene: TRBV7-2; j_gene: TRBJ2-7; CDR3aa: CASSLDGRGHNDEQYF; CDR3nt: TGTGCCAGCAGCTTAGATGGCAGGGGACATAATGACGAGCAGTACTTC
d_gene: NA; abundance: NA; v_gene: TRBV5-5; j_gene: TRBJ2-7; CDR3aa: CASSFENYSYEQYF; CDR3nt: TGTGCCAGCAGCTTTGAGAACTACTCCTACGAGCAGTACTTC
d_gene: NA; abundance: few; v_gene: TRBV7-8; j_gene: TRBJ2-1; CDR3aa: CASRGRGSGNEQFF; CDR3nt: TGTGCCAGCAGGGGCCGGGGGAGCGGCAATGAGCAGTTCTTC
d_gene: TRBD2; abundance: many; v_gene: TRBV4-1; j_gene: TRBJ2-1; CDR3aa: CASSQVTSGAVSVF; CDR3nt: TGCGCCAGCAGCCAAGTTACTAGCGGGGCCGTCTCGGTCTTC
d_gene: NA; abundance: NA; v_gene: TRBV6-5; j_gene: TRBJ2-5; CDR3aa: CASSYSISVVDMFQETQYF; CDR3nt: TGTGCCAGCAGTTACTCCATATCCGTTGTGGATATGTTCCAAGAGACCCAGTACTTC
d_gene: TRBD2; abundance: NA; v_gene: TRBV5-1; j_gene: TRBJ2-4; CDR3aa: CASSLDPGPGGDIQYF; CDR3nt: TGCGCCAGCAGCCTGGATCCAGGGCCGGGGGGGGACATTCAGTACTTC
d_gene: TRBD1; abundance: NA; v_gene: TRBV24-1; j_gene: TRBJ2-4; CDR3aa: CATSDGTGVKNIQYF; CDR3nt: TGTGCCACCAGTGATGGGACAGGAGTAAAAAACATTCAGTACTTC
d_gene: TRBD2; abundance: NA; v_gene: TRBV7-9; j_gene: TRBJ2-3; CDR3aa: CASSTGGGQYF; CDR3nt: TGTGCCAGCAGCACTGGGGGGGGGCAGTATTTT
d_gene: TRBD1; abundance: few; v_gene: TRBV24-1; j_gene: TRBJ2-3; CDR3aa: CATSPTGTGVTDTQYF; CDR3nt: TGTGCCACCAGCCCTACCGGGACAGGGGTCACAGATACGCAGTATTTT
d_gene: TRBD1; abundance: many; v_gene: TRBV28; j_gene: TRBJ1-2; CDR3aa: CASSSTGVGYTF; CDR3nt: TGTGCCAGCAGTTCTACAGGGGTCGGCTACACCTTC
d_gene: TRBD2; abundance: few; v_gene: TRBV5-4; j_gene: TRBJ2-7; CDR3aa: CASSLVGLAGVREQYF; CDR3nt: TGTGCCAGCAGCTTGGTCGGGCTAGCGGGAGTTCGCGAGCAGTACTTC
d_gene: NA; abundance: many; v_gene: TRBV12-3/TRBV12-4; j_gene: TRBJ2-7; CDR3aa: CASSSSSSYEQYF; CDR3nt: TGTGCCAGCAGTTCCTCCAGCTCCTACGAGCAGTACTTC
d_gene: NA; abundance: few; v_gene: TRBV14; j_gene: TRBJ2-3; CDR3aa: CASSPLGTVITNTQYF; CDR3nt: TGTGCCAGCAGCCCCCTCGGGACCGTCATTACCAATACGCAGTATTTT
d_gene: NA; abundance: NA; v_gene: TRBV20-1; j_gene: TRBJ1-4; CDR3aa: CSARQFNEKLFF; CDR3nt: TGCAGTGCTAGGCAGTTTAATGAAAAACTGTTTTTT
d_gene: NA; abundance: NA; v_gene: TRBV12-3/TRBV12-4; j_gene: TRBJ1-2; CDR3aa: CASSLSQFYGYTF; CDR3nt: TGTGCCAGCAGTTTATCCCAATTCTATGGCTACACCTTC
d_gene: NA; abundance: many; v_gene: TRBV20-1; j_gene: TRBJ1-1; CDR3aa: CSARTTRVNTEAFF; CDR3nt: TGCAGTGCTAGAACGACCCGGGTGAACACTGAAGCTTTCTTT
d_gene: TRBD2; abundance: few; v_gene: TRBV3-1; j_gene: TRBJ2-7; CDR3aa: CASSQAGGGAGEQYF; CDR3nt: TGTGCCAGCAGCCAAGCGGGCGGGGGGGCCGGCGAGCAGTACTTC
d_gene: NA; abundance: few; v_gene: TRBV5-1; j_gene: TRBJ2-5; CDR3aa: CASSLGLKGGQETQYF; CDR3nt: TGCGCCAGCAGCTTGGGGCTTAAGGGGGGACAAGAGACCCAGTACTTC
d_gene: NA; abundance: many; v_gene: TRBV7-9; j_gene: TRBJ2-3; CDR3aa: CASSSPQTHPDTQYF; CDR3nt: TGTGCCAGCAGCTCGCCCCAAACTCACCCAGATACGCAGTATTTT
d_gene: TRBD1; abundance: few; v_gene: TRBV7-6; j_gene: TRBJ1-5; CDR3aa: CASSKTGGINQPQHF; CDR3nt: TGTGCCAGCAGCAAGACAGGGGGCATCAATCAGCCCCAGCATTTT
d_gene: NA; abundance: NA; v_gene: TRBV6-7; j_gene: TRBJ2-5; CDR3aa: CASCSLGLETQYF; CDR3nt: TGTGCCAGCTGTTCCCTGGGGCTTGAGACCCAGTACTTC
d_gene: NA; abundance: few; v_gene: TRBV7-9; j_gene: TRBJ2-1; CDR3aa: CASSPGVEDEQFF; CDR3nt: TGTGCCAGCAGCCCTGGGGTGGAGGATGAGCAGTTCTTC